This passage covers 16 T cell receptor beta chains from one sample sequenced in a study of long-term antiretroviral therapy in people with HIV. At survey level, the immunoSEQ assay was run in its v3.0 version. Measured with immunoSEQ multiplex PCR; TCRdb has only the in-frame clones, and not every one. The sample consists of tens of thousands of clones, approximately 85% of them appearing once. The sequences come from unsorted PBMCs, collected approximately 2.9 years before starting antiretroviral therapy. The origin of the receptors is a woman in her twenties or thirties with HIV.

J is TRBJ1-1 and V is TRBV30; D gene uncertain. This CDR3 is 15 amino acids long. The V end lost 4 bases, the J end lost 4 bases, and 19 bases lay between the germline ends. CDR1 and CDR2 from the germline V gene are GTSNPN and SVGIG (reference sequence). The CDR3 loop reads CAWIPRPLAGTEAFF. CDR3 nucleotide sequence: TGTGCCTGGATCCCCCGGCCCCTCGCGGGCACTGAAGCTTTCTTT. Full variable domain (remainder filled in from reference TRBV30 and TRBJ1-1): SQTIHQWPATLVQPVGSPLSLECTVEGTSNPNLYWYRQAAGRGLQLLFYSVGIGQISSEVPQNLSASRPQDRQFILSSKKLLLSDSGFYLCAWIPRPLAGTEAFFGQGTRLTVV.

The rearrangement joins TRBV19 to TRBJ1-2, with D uncertain. The CDR3 runs to 13 residues. The germline V gene has CDR1 LNHDA and CDR2 SQIVND (reference sequence). Trimming cost V 10 bases and J 7 bases, with 19 bases left between them. The CDR3 nucleotides read TGTGCCACCTCGATGAGCGGCCCGTCTGGCTACACCTTC. Amino acid sequence: CATSMSGPSGYTF.

The gene calls are TRBV2 and TRBJ1-2; 7 nucleotides align to TRBD1. Germline trimming cut 6 bases from V and 6 bases from J; bases unmatched to any gene: 10. This CDR3 region has 14 residues. Germline CDR1 and CDR2: SNHLY and FYNNEI. The CDR3 DNA is TGTGCCAGCAGAGCCGAGACAGGGTTAGATGGCTACACCTTC. As protein: CASRAETGLDGYTF.

This clone has just one count. The chain combines TRBV30 with TRBJ1-3; weak D call: TRBD1 (6 bases). CDR3 length: 16 amino acids. Germline values: CDR1 GTSNPN, CDR2 SVGIG (reference sequence). Between the trimmed V and J ends, which lost 2 bases and 0 bases, there was a span of 14 bases. CDR3 DNA sequence: TGTGCCTGGAGTCTTGACAGGCCCAGCTCTGGAAACACCATATATTTT. Protein: CAWSLDRPSSGNTIYF.

The sample holds one count of this clone. V is TRBV19 and J is TRBJ1-4, with unresolved D. The CDR3 consists of 11 residues. Germline lookup yields CDR1 LNHDA and CDR2 SQIVND (reference sequence). The germline V and J ends were trimmed by 6 bases and 14 bases, with 13 bases remaining between them. CDR3 in amino acids: CASRAEGRLFF. In nucleotides, the CDR3 is TGTGCCAGTAGGGCGGAGGGTCGGCTGTTTTTT.

V gene TRBV10-3 combines with J gene TRBJ1-2, with 9 bases fitting TRBD1. Losses at the gene ends were 6 bases for V and 6 bases for J; bases not matched to a gene: 11. Germline assignment: CDR1 ENHRY and CDR2 SYGVKD. The CDR3 totals 15 residues. The CDR3 nucleotides are TGTGCCATCAGAGGAGAGGGGGACAGGGACCATGGCTACACCTTC. It specifies CAIRGEGDRDHGYTF.

This sequence joins TRBV5-1 and TRBJ1-2; D is perhaps TRBD1 (5 bases). Per the germline V gene, CDR1 is SGHRS and CDR2 is YFSETQ. The V end lost 0 bases, the J end lost 6 bases, and 15 bases lay between the germline ends. This CDR3 is 15 amino acids long. The chain's CDR3 is CASSLAGAAVDGYTF. As DNA, the CDR3 is TGCGCCAGCAGCTTGGCCGGGGCAGCGGTGGATGGCTACACCTTC.

This chain uses TRBV19 with TRBJ2-1; 7 nucleotides align to TRBD2. Germline V gives CDR1 LNHDA, CDR2 SQIVND (reference sequence). V was clipped by 8 bases and J by 12 bases; unmatched bases: 7. The CDR3 consists of 11 residues. In nucleotides, the CDR3 is TGTGCCAGTGGTTTTGGGGGGGGGCAGTTCTTC. This codes for CASGFGGGQFF.

The genes are TRBV4-1 and TRBJ2-4; D is uncertain. This CDR3 has 17 residues. V was cut by 1 base and J by 0 bases, with 13 bases left in between. Germline loops: CDR1 MGHRA, CDR2 YSYEKL. The CDR3: CASSQVGLKLAKNIQYF. CDR3 sequence (DNA): TGCGCCAGCAGCCAAGTAGGTCTTAAACTAGCCAAAAACATTCAGTACTTC.

This clone was counted between two and nine times. V gene TRBV9 combines with J gene TRBJ1-3; tentative D call: TRBD1 (5 bases). From germline, CDR1 is SGDLS and CDR2 YYNGEE. The CDR3 is 14 residues long. Trimming shortened V by 6 bases and J by 0 bases, and 10 bases separated the two germline ends. The CDR3 protein is CASTGTDSGNTIYF. As DNA, the CDR3 is TGTGCCAGCACCGGGACCGACTCTGGAAACACCATATATTTT.

J is TRBJ2-3 and V is TRBV29-1; D might be TRBD1 (5 bases). V shed 4 bases and J shed 12 bases, with 26 bases lying between them. CDR3 length equals 15 residues. Germline V lookup: CDR1 SQVTM, CDR2 ANQGSEA. The DNA for the CDR3 is TGCAGCGTTGTTCCAGGGCGAAGCAGCCTACTATCACAGTATTTT. Protein sequence: CSVVPGRSSLLSQYF.

J is TRBJ1-6 and V is TRBV7-6; 9 nucleotides agree with TRBD1. CDR1 and CDR2 from the germline V gene are SGHVS and FNYEAQ. The CDR3 has 13 amino acids. After removal of 5 bases from V and 9 bases from J, the junction contained 2 bases not matched to a gene. This chain's CDR3 is CASSPGQGSPLHF. CDR3 nucleotide sequence: TGTGCCAGCAGCCCGGGACAGGGTTCACCCCTCCACTTT.

The J gene is TRBJ1-3, the V gene TRBV6-1; D perhaps matches TRBD1 (5 bases). Germline V lookup: CDR1 MNHNS, CDR2 SASEGT. CDR3 size: 13 residues. The ends were cut back, 7 bases at V and 2 bases at J, with 9 bases in the middle. CDR3 in DNA: TGTGCCAGCACCGGGACGGCTGGAAACACCATATATTTT. It yields the protein CASTGTAGNTIYF.

This chain uses TRBV6-4 with TRBJ2-7; 7 bases agree with TRBD1. The CDR3 totals 13 residues. Germline lookup yields CDR1 MRHNA and CDR2 SNTAGT. The J segment lost 5 bases and the V segment lost 4 bases, leaving 5 bases of the junction unmatched. This chain's CDR3 is CASSGDSSHEQYV. For the CDR3, the DNA is TGTGCCAGCAGTGGGGACAGCTCTCACGAGCAGTACGTC.

This chain links TRBV19 with TRBJ1-1; D gene uncertain. Germline lookup yields CDR1 LNHDA and CDR2 SQIVND (reference sequence). This CDR3 has 18 amino acids. Trimming took 6 bases from V and 5 from J, leaving 28 bases between them. The CDR3 spells CASSRMRRDIGGKTEAFF. CDR3 nucleotides: TGTGCCAGTAGCCGAATGAGGAGAGACATAGGCGGTAAGACTGAAGCTTTCTTT.

This rearrangement joins TRBV25-1 to TRBJ1-2; D remains unclear. The germline V and J ends were trimmed by 4 bases and 8 bases, with 11 bases remaining between them. CDR1 and CDR2 from the germline V gene are MGHDK and SYGVNS. CDR3 length equals 12 residues. CDR3 nucleotide sequence: TGTGCCAGCAGTGCCGCGTGGGAGGGCTACACCTTC. Translated, it gives CASSAAWEGYTF.